Each of the 19 T cell receptor beta chains below was sequenced from the same sample in a study of cytomegalovirus exposure and HLA in healthy donors. This PCR relied on a set of 60 Vbeta primers and 13 Jbeta primers. The protocol was immunoSEQ multiplex PCR, while the TCRdb copy is restricted to in-frame clones and leaves out a portion. The sample includes some 120,000 clones, over 70% seen only once; the top ten take more than 7.5%. Sample: PBMCs. These receptors were collected from a woman aged 45-59 years in good health and CMV-seropositive.

Note on this clone: One end of the junction varies from germline; a read error may be responsible. The chain has TRBV7-8 and TRBJ1-5, with D possibly matching TRBD1 (5 bases). Germline CDR1 SGHVS, CDR2 FQNEAQ. This CDR3 contains 15 residues. CDR3 bases: TGTGCCAGCAGCTTAGCCAGGGCCCGCAATCGGCCCCAGCATTTT. It yields the protein CASSLARARNRPQHF.

This chain uses TRBV9 with TRBJ2-5; D gene unclear. Trimming left V 3 bases short and J 2 bases short, with 17 bases between. Germline-derived CDR1 and CDR2 are SGDLS and YYNGEE. The CDR3 contains 16 residues. The DNA of the CDR3 is TGTGCCAGCAGCGGGGCCCGGCTTTTTGGGCAAGAGACCCAGTACTTC. The encoded protein is CASSGARLFGQETQYF.

The CDR3, as DNA: TGTGCCAGCAGCTTAGTTGACAGGGGGAGCGAGCAGTACTTC. Amino acids: CASSLVDRGSEQYF. The V and J genes are TRBV11-3 and TRBJ2-7, with 9 bases matching TRBD1. The CDR3 spans 14 residues. V lost 1 base to trimming and J lost 6 bases; unmatched junction nucleotides: 4. The V gene's germline CDR1 is SGHNT and CDR2 YENEEA. The full variable domain, rest sourced from reference TRBV11-3 and TRBJ2-7, is EAGVVQSPRYKIIEKKQPVAFWCNPISGHNTLYWYLQNLGQGPELLIRYENEEAVDDSQLPKDRFSAERLKGVDSTLKIQPAELGDSAVYLCASSLVDRGSEQYFGPGTRLTVT.

CDR3 sequence reads: CASSWEGGLATQYF. DNA of the CDR3: TGTGCCAGCAGCTGGGAGGGAGGGTTGGCGACCCAGTACTTC. The chain links TRBV7-2 to TRBJ2-5; 7 bases agree with TRBD2. The CDR3 totals 14 residues. Germline V gene data show CDR1 as SGHTA and CDR2 as FQGNSA. Unmatched junction bases numbered 9, after V lost 4 bases and J lost 7 bases.

The chain couples TRBV5-1 to TRBJ1-1; the match to TRBD1 covers 8 bases. Germline-derived CDR1 and CDR2 are SGHRS and YFSETQ. The CDR3 consists of 16 residues. J was trimmed by 3 bases and V by 0 bases; bases with no gene match: 7. CDR3 amino acids: CASSLASGGSYTEAFF. The CDR3 DNA reads TGCGCCAGCAGCTTGGCATCAGGGGGCTCGTACACTGAAGCTTTCTTT.

The chain employs TRBV6-6 and TRBJ1-1; D is ambiguous. V dropped 0 bases and J dropped 2 bases, with 7 bases sitting between them. Germline lookup yields CDR1 MNHNY and CDR2 SVGAGI (reference sequence). This CDR3 comprises 14 residues. CDR3 sequence reads: CASSYSFRNTEAFF. The CDR3 coding sequence is TGTGCCAGCAGTTACTCATTCCGTAACACTGAAGCTTTCTTT.

This clone is a singleton in its sample. The V and J genes are TRBV7-3 and TRBJ2-3; D may be TRBD2 (5 bases). CDR1 SGHTA and CDR2 FQGTGA come from the germline V gene. Trimming took off 2 bases at V and 4 bases at J, with 7 bases between the two ends. This CDR3 is 13 amino acids long. CDR3 loop: CASSLWRADTQYF. The CDR3 DNA follows: TGTGCCAGCAGCTTATGGCGGGCAGATACGCAGTATTTT.

The chain has TRBV6-6 and TRBJ2-1; 12 bases map to TRBD2. Germline V gene lookup returns CDR1 MNHNY and CDR2 SVGAGI (reference sequence). The V and J ends lost 7 bases and 6 bases, in that order; junction bases with no gene match: 7. The CDR3 covers 15 residues. The CDR3 region is CASTSLAGGVNEQFF. As DNA, the CDR3 is TGTGCCAGCACCTCACTAGCGGGGGGAGTCAATGAGCAGTTCTTC.

This sequence joins TRBV28 and TRBJ1-2, with TRBD1 matching 11 bases. This CDR3 spans 14 amino acids. Germline loops: CDR1 MDHEN, CDR2 SYDVKM. V shed 5 bases, J shed 6 bases, and the junction held 5 bases outside the gene matches. In nucleotides, the CDR3 is TGTGCCAGCAGTACCGGACAGGGGGCAAATGGCTACACCTTC. Translation: CASSTGQGANGYTF.

This clone appeared a few times. The chain is built from TRBV11-3 and TRBJ1-4; D uncertain. In germline, CDR1 is SGHNT, CDR2 YENEEA. CDR3 size: 12 residues. Trimming shortened V by 1 base and J by 8 bases, and 5 bases separated the two germline ends. CDR3 sequence: CASSLGQEKLFF. Written as DNA, the CDR3 is TGTGCCAGCAGCTTAGGACAAGAAAAACTGTTTTTT.

In its sample, this clone was seen once. The chain recombines TRBV7-2 with TRBJ2-7, with 8 bases lining up with TRBD2. There are 15 residues in the CDR3. Trimming at V came to 5 bases and at J to 4 bases, leaving 10 bases not matched to a gene. Germline CDR1 SGHTA, CDR2 FQGNSA. CDR3 in DNA: TGTGCCAGCAGCAACCCCGCCGCGGGGGGTTACGAGCAGTACTTC. Translating gives CASSNPAAGGYEQYF.

This clone was counted between two and nine times. The chain uses TRBV9 and TRBJ2-2; TRBD2 agrees at 7 bases. Trimming at V came to 9 bases and at J to 1 base, leaving 9 bases not matched to a gene. There are 15 residues in the CDR3. From germline, CDR1 is SGDLS and CDR2 YYNGEE. CDR3 bases: TGTGCCATTTACCGGCTAGCGGTGAACACCGGGGAGCTGTTTTTT. Protein sequence: CAIYRLAVNTGELFF.

This chain links TRBV5-1 with TRBJ2-6; D unresolved. This CDR3 spans 16 amino acids. The germline V gene has CDR1 SGHRS and CDR2 YFSETQ. V was cut by 0 bases and J by 1 base, with 8 bases left in between. The CDR3 here is CASSLVGLSGANVLTF. CDR3 coding DNA: TGCGCCAGCAGCTTGGTTGGGCTTTCTGGGGCCAACGTCCTGACTTTC.

The sample holds one count of this clone. The V call is TRBV5-6, the J call TRBJ2-7, with D maybe TRBD1 (6 bases). Trimming shortened V by 3 bases and J by 4 bases, and 17 bases separated the two germline ends. The CDR3 is 15 amino acids. From germline, CDR1 is SGHDT and CDR2 YYEEEE. CDR3 coding DNA: TGTGCCAGCAGCTCCAGGCTGGACAGCCTATACGAGCAGTACTTC. Translation gives CASSSRLDSLYEQYF.

The chain joins TRBV4-1 to TRBJ2-6; TRBD2 is a possible D gene (5 bases). Trimming pared 2 bases from V and 2 bases from J, leaving 10 bases between. Germline V gene sequence: CDR1 MGHRA, CDR2 YSYEKL. The length of the CDR3 is 16 residues. The CDR3 loop is CASSQPEGTGANVLTF. CDR3 nucleotide sequence: TGCGCCAGCAGCCAACCAGAGGGCACTGGGGCCAACGTCCTGACTTTC.

The chain couples TRBV7-2 to TRBJ2-3; tentative D call: TRBD1 (6 bases). The CDR3 length is 15 residues. The germline V and J ends were trimmed by 2 bases and 5 bases, with 14 bases remaining between them. Germline lookup yields CDR1 SGHTA and CDR2 FQGNSA. Here the CDR3 reads CASSLSAGRGDTQYF. The CDR3 bases are TGTGCCAGCAGCTTAAGCGCGGGCAGGGGAGATACGCAGTATTTT.

The chain couples TRBV6-1 to TRBJ1-1; TRBD1 might be the D (6 bases). The germline CDR1 and CDR2 sequences are MNHNS and SASEGT. V was trimmed by 5 bases and J by 4 bases, leaving 14 bases between them. The CDR3 totals 14 residues. The CDR3 bases are TGTGCCAGCAGTCGACAGGCCCTGCGCACTGAAGCTTTCTTT. Its translation is CASSRQALRTEAFF.

V and J are TRBV7-8 and TRBJ2-7, with a possible D match to TRBD1 (6 bases). The CDR3 is 14 residues long. V was trimmed by 4 bases and J by 2 bases, leaving 12 bases between them. Germline-derived CDR1 and CDR2 are SGHVS and FQNEAQ. CDR3 in amino acids: CASSSRDTAYEQYF. The CDR3 DNA reads as TGTGCCAGCAGCTCCCGGGACACCGCCTACGAGCAGTACTTC.

The rearrangement uses TRBV5-1 and TRBJ2-5, with D possibly TRBD2 on 6 matching bases. The CDR3 totals 14 residues. V dropped 0 bases and J dropped 4 bases, with 10 bases sitting between them. CDR1 and CDR2 (germline): SGHRS, YFSETQ. CDR3 amino acids: CASSLGQGGETQYF. The CDR3, as DNA: TGCGCCAGCAGCTTGGGGCAGGGAGGAGAGACCCAGTACTTC.